What follows are 26 T cell receptor beta chains derived from one specimen sequenced in a study of a mutant IDH1 vaccine in newly diagnosed glioma. As to time point: week 23, last vaccination. Topical imiquimod was applied with each vaccine dose, which held 300 ug of mutant IDH1 20-mer peptide. Their recognized antigens are unknown. Here immunoSEQ multiplex PCR was the method, and the copy in TCRdb shows in-frame clones only, minus some. In the table there are fewer than 45,000 clones, roughly 79% of which are singletons. Sequencing used PBMCs, obtained from a glioma patient whose treatment included an IDH1 peptide vaccine. All receptors come from a woman between 35 and 50 years old with glioma. Some clones in this sample may be carry-over from other donors' samples.

The J gene is TRBJ1-2, the V gene TRBV7-2; TRBD1 matches 7 bases. The CDR3 runs to 14 residues. CDR1 and CDR2 (germline): SGHTA, FQGNSA. The V gene end was trimmed by 5 bases and the J gene end by 4 bases; junction bases not matched to a gene: 7. The CDR3 bases are TGTGCCAGCAGCCCCCGCGGGACAGTCTATGGCTACACCTTC. Its protein product is CASSPRGTVYGYTF.

The chain has TRBV6-5 and TRBJ2-5, with D unresolved. The CDR3 is 13 amino acids. V was shortened by 8 bases and J by 2 bases, with 12 bases between the two germline ends. In germline, CDR1 is MNHEY, CDR2 SVGAGI. In nucleotides, the CDR3 is TGTGCCAGCCGGCGAACCGGACAAGAGACCCAGTACTTC. Protein: CASRRTGQETQYF.

This clone was recorded once. This chain connects TRBV11-2 to TRBJ2-5, with a weak D call TRBD1 (6 bases). The V end lost 4 bases, the J end lost 13 bases, and 25 bases lay between the germline ends. Germline values: CDR1 SGHAT, CDR2 FQNNGV. This CDR3 has 15 residues. The CDR3 reads CASSSMGATSSSPYF. The DNA for the CDR3 is TGTGCCAGCAGCTCCATGGGGGCTACTTCATCAAGTCCGTACTTC.

CDR3 region: CASSSAGGRGYEQYF. For the CDR3, the DNA is TGTGCCAGCAGCAGTGCGGGGGGCCGAGGTTACGAGCAGTACTTC. This chain connects TRBV9 to TRBJ2-7, with 8 bases that match TRBD2. Per germline, CDR1 SGDLS and CDR2 YYNGEE. Germline trimming cut 4 bases from V and 4 bases from J; bases unmatched to any gene: 10. The CDR3 runs to 15 residues.

The CDR3 nucleotides read TGTGCCAGCAGCTTAGAGGGGAGTAACACTGAAGCTTTCTTT. It translates to CASSLEGSNTEAFF. This chain links TRBV7-8 with TRBJ1-1, with TRBD1 as a possible D gene (5 bases). This CDR3 contains 14 residues. CDR1 is SGHVS, CDR2 FQNEAQ, per germline. V lost 1 base and J lost 2, with 8 bases in between.

J is TRBJ2-1 and V is TRBV11-2; D remains unclear. V lost 0 bases and J lost 10, with 10 bases in between. Germline assignment: CDR1 SGHAT and CDR2 FQNNGV. This CDR3 comprises 13 residues. This CDR3 reads CASSLDPGLEQFF. CDR3 nucleotides: TGTGCCAGCAGCTTAGATCCGGGTTTAGAGCAGTTCTTC.

CDR3 sequence: CASSSLAKNIQYF. CDR3 coding DNA: TGTGCCAGCAGCTCCTTAGCCAAAAACATTCAGTACTTC. The genes are TRBV11-2 and TRBJ2-4; no reliable D call. The germline gives CDR1 SGHAT, CDR2 FQNNGV. The CDR3 is 13 residues long. The V gene lost 4 bases and the J gene lost 0 bases, with 4 bases spanning the gap.

This clone came up a few times. This chain joins TRBV4-3 and TRBJ2-2, with TRBD2 as a possible D gene (6 bases). V was trimmed by 5 bases and J by 5 bases, leaving 18 bases between them. The V gene's germline CDR1 is LGHNA and CDR2 YSLEER. This CDR3 is built from 16 residues. As DNA, the CDR3 is TGCGCCAGCAGCACTCTCAGGAGGGTAAGGACCGGGGAGCTGTTTTTT. This gives the protein CASSTLRRVRTGELFF.

This chain links TRBV4-3 with TRBJ2-1; 11 bases match TRBD2. Germline V gene sequence: CDR1 LGHNA, CDR2 YSLEER. Trimming took 0 bases from V and 0 from J; bases not matched to a gene: 4. This CDR3 is built from 18 residues. For the CDR3, the DNA is TGCGCCAGCAGCCAAGATGGGACTAGCGGAGTCTCCTACAATGAGCAGTTCTTC. Its protein is CASSQDGTSGVSYNEQFF.

This chain joins TRBV20-1 and TRBJ2-3, with unresolved D. CDR1 and CDR2 from the germline V gene are DFQATT and SNEGSKA (reference sequence). CDR3 size: 11 residues. V lost 5 bases and J 6 bases, leaving 9 bases between the germline ends. This chain's CDR3 is CSAGTADTQYF. CDR3 nucleotide sequence: TGCAGTGCTGGAACGGCGGATACGCAGTATTTT.

This chain connects TRBV2 to TRBJ2-5, with D perhaps TRBD1 or TRBD2 (5 bases each). V was clipped by 7 bases and J by 6 bases, with 21 bases between them. CDR1 and CDR2 (germline): SNHLY, FYNNEI. CDR3 length equals 15 residues. CDR3 amino acids: CASTRPDGTVKTQYF. CDR3 DNA sequence: TGTGCCAGCACTCGCCCAGACGGGACCGTGAAGACCCAGTACTTC.

Worth noting for this clone: One junction end disagrees with the germline gene, perhaps due to a read error. The chain recombines TRBV30 with TRBJ1-1; D gene unclear. The CDR3 is 13 amino acids. CDR1 is GTSNPN and CDR2 is SVGIG in the germline V gene (reference sequence). DNA for the CDR3: TGTGCCTGGAGTTCCCGACCCAACACTGAAGCTTCCTTT. Translation gives CAWSSRPNTEASF. Full variable domain (remainder filled in from reference TRBV30 and TRBJ1-1): SQTIHQWPATLVQPVGSPLSLECTVEGTSNPNLYWYRQAAGRGLQLLFYSVGIGQISSEVPQNLSASRPQDRQFILSSKKLLLSDSGFYLCAWSSRPNTEASFGQGTRLTVV.

The rearrangement links TRBV12-5 to TRBJ1-5; D uncertain. The CDR3 has 12 residues. Germline loops: CDR1 LGHNT, CDR2 FRNRAP. Trimming removed 2 bases at V and 3 bases at J, with 2 bases between. CDR3 in DNA: TGTGCTAGTGGTTTGAACAATCAGCCCCAGCATTTT. It yields the protein CASGLNNQPQHF. The full variable domain, completed using reference TRBV12-5 and TRBJ1-5, is DARVTQTPRHKVTEMGQEVTMRCQPILGHNTVFWYRQTMMQGLELLAYFRNRAPLDDSGMPKDRFSAEMPDATLATLKIQPSEPRDSAVYFCASGLNNQPQHFGDGTRLSIL.

The V gene is TRBV5-1, the J gene TRBJ1-3; 7 nucleotides match TRBD1. The CDR3 is made up of 16 amino acids. Trimming took 5 bases from V and 4 from J; bases not matched to a gene: 12. Germline loops: CDR1 SGHRS, CDR2 YFSETQ. The CDR3 spells CASSSSRTGGGNTIYF. The CDR3 coding sequence is TGCGCCAGCAGTTCCTCGAGGACAGGCGGAGGAAACACCATATATTTT.

The chain couples TRBV29-1 to TRBJ2-3; TRBD1 is a possible D gene (6 bases). With 8 bases removed from V and 1 base from J, the gap between germline ends came to 13 bases. Germline V lookup: CDR1 SQVTM, CDR2 ANQGSEA. The CDR3 runs to 13 residues. The DNA for the CDR3 is TGCAGCCTGACCAGGGGTCGCACAGATACGCAGTATTTT. This codes for CSLTRGRTDTQYF.

This clone has a handful of counts. CDR3: CASSTGQGMGPQHF. In nucleotides, the CDR3 is TGTGCCAGCAGCACGGGACAGGGGATGGGGCCCCAGCATTTT. The chain links TRBV7-2 to TRBJ1-5; 10 bases are shared with TRBD1. The CDR3 is 14 residues long. Trimming at V came to 5 bases and at J to 9 bases, leaving 7 bases not matched to a gene. Germline V gene data show CDR1 as SGHTA and CDR2 as FQGNSA.

The chain recombines TRBV19 with TRBJ2-7, with TRBD1 identical over 8 bases. V trimming: 3 bases; J trimming: 7 bases; junction bases outside the gene matches: 2. This CDR3 spans 12 amino acids. Germline V CDR1 and CDR2: LNHDA, SQIVND (reference sequence). The chain's CDR3 is CASSMDREEQYF. The CDR3 nucleotides are TGTGCCAGTAGTATGGACAGGGAGGAGCAGTACTTC.

The CDR3 nucleotides are TGCAGCGTTGGTTCAGGGTTCGAGTACGAGCAGTACTTC. As protein: CSVGSGFEYEQYF. The V call is TRBV29-1, the J call TRBJ2-7, with TRBD1 as a possible D gene (5 bases). The CDR3 sequence is 13 residues long. Germline CDR1 SQVTM, CDR2 ANQGSEA. The V end lost 4 bases, the J end lost 4 bases, and 14 bases lay between the germline ends.

This chain uses TRBV4-1 with TRBJ2-7; maybe TRBD2 (6 bases). Deletions cut 3 bases from V and 1 base from J, with 19 bases between. CDR3 length equals 17 residues. Germline V lookup: CDR1 MGHRA, CDR2 YSYEKL. CDR3 in DNA: TGCGCCAGCAGCCACCCCCCCGGGAGAAGAGGGTCCTACGAGCAGTACTTC. Residues: CASSHPPGRRGSYEQYF.

This rearrangement joins TRBV7-2 to TRBJ2-6, with a possible D match to TRBD2 (5 bases). The CDR3 runs to 17 residues. The germline V gene encodes CDR1 SGHTA and CDR2 FQGNSA. With 3 bases removed from V and 4 bases from J, the gap between germline ends came to 16 bases. The CDR3 DNA is TGTGCCAGCAGCTTGGTTGGCCGGGAATCCGGGGCCAACGTCCTGACTTTC. Residues: CASSLVGRESGANVLTF.

The chain combines TRBV11-1 with TRBJ1-6; D remains unclear. The CDR3 is 14 amino acids. The V end was cut by 3 bases, the J end by 9 bases, with 12 bases between. In germline, CDR1 is SGHAT, CDR2 FQDESV (reference sequence). This chain's CDR3 is CASSFRTASSPLHF. DNA for the CDR3: TGTGCCAGCAGCTTTAGGACGGCTAGTTCACCCCTCCACTTT.

The chain uses TRBV19 and TRBJ2-1; D is possibly TRBD1 or TRBD2 (7 bases each). CDR1 and CDR2 (germline): LNHDA, SQIVND (reference sequence). The CDR3 runs to 14 residues. The germline V and J ends were trimmed by 5 bases and 8 bases, with 16 bases remaining between them. CDR3 amino acids: CASSPGRDSYEQFF. The CDR3 DNA is TGTGCCAGTAGTCCAGGGAGGGACAGCTATGAGCAGTTCTTC.

CDR3 region: CSVDRGLGDEQYF. CDR3 DNA: TGCAGCGTTGACCGAGGGTTAGGTGACGAGCAGTACTTC. The chain carries TRBV29-1 and TRBJ2-7; D is possibly TRBD2 (5 bases). V was shortened by 3 bases and J by 5 bases, with 14 bases between the two germline ends. There are 13 residues in the CDR3. CDR1 SQVTM and CDR2 ANQGSEA come from the germline V gene.

The rearrangement uses TRBV19 and TRBJ2-6, with no clear D. The germline gives CDR1 LNHDA, CDR2 SQIVND (reference sequence). CDR3 length equals 15 residues. The ends were cut back, 9 bases at V and 0 bases at J, with 12 bases in the middle. The CDR3 bases are TGTGCCAGGAGGACCCCCGTCTCTGGGGCCAACGTCCTGACTTTC. Residues: CARRTPVSGANVLTF.

The chain employs TRBV18 and TRBJ1-5, with D tentatively TRBD1 (5 bases). Between the trimmed V and J ends, which lost 0 bases and 6 bases, there was a span of 15 bases. Germline V lookup: CDR1 KGHSH, CDR2 LQKENI. CDR3 size: 16 residues. This chain's CDR3 is CASSPPGGVGGQPQHF. DNA for the CDR3: TGTGCCAGCTCACCACCGGGAGGGGTTGGTGGTCAGCCCCAGCATTTT.

The chain is built from TRBV6-6 and TRBJ2-7, with no clear D. The CDR3 has 16 amino acids. V was cut by 2 bases and J by 0 bases, with 14 bases left in between. Germline values: CDR1 MNHNY, CDR2 SVGAGI (reference sequence). CDR3 amino acids: CASSYPPQISSYEQYF. CDR3 coding DNA: TGTGCCAGCAGTTACCCTCCCCAGATTAGCTCCTACGAGCAGTACTTC.